The rows below give T cell receptor beta chains drawn from one sample of a study of chemoradiotherapy in HPV16-positive cancers. Using immunoSEQ multiplex PCR, the repertoire was profiled, and TCRdb retains in-frame clones only, with some absent. Of under 40,000 clones listed, around 89% are singletons. Here the sequenced sample was blood, taken from a patient who underwent chemoradiotherapy. These receptors all stem from a human donor with HPV-associated anogenital cancer. Both conserved end residues are part of each CDR3. Size is omitted from some rows. Given values are once, few, many or a class for expanded clones.

abundance,v_gene,j_gene,len,CDR3aa
.,TRBV19,TRBJ1-2,16,CASSISSRSASYGYTF
.,TRBV18,TRBJ1-4,15,CASSPGGQQNEKLFF
.,TRBV7-9,TRBJ1-6,15,CASSSWDRGDSPLHF
.,TRBV2,TRBJ2-7,10,CASGRQGSYF
.,TRBV27,TRBJ2-7,13,CASSSGLPYEQYF
.,TRBV10-1,TRBJ1-5,13,CASSDRADQPQHF
.,TRBV19,TRBJ2-1,14,CASESRRAYNEQFF
.,TRBV7-2,TRBJ2-3,15,CASTPTRGITDTQYF
.,TRBV30,TRBJ2-7,11,CAWRTVYEQYF
.,TRBV7-3,TRBJ1-2,14,CASSTSPGGYGYTF
.,TRBV9,TRBJ1-1,13,CASSVGVTTEAFF
once,TRBV6-1,TRBJ1-2,12,CASRGTGRGYTF
.,TRBV7-9,TRBJ1-5,13,CASSVDYNQPQHF
.,TRBV29-1,TRBJ1-1,12,CSVGTGFTEAFF
few,TRBV6-4,TRBJ2-1,15,CASSESTGTANEQFF
.,TRBV7-9,TRBJ2-2,14,CASSSYRVPGELFF
.,TRBV4-2,TRBJ2-2,15,CASRTDRGGTGELFF
.,TRBV7-2,TRBJ1-2,14,CASSLAGQSDGYTF
.,TRBV29-1,TRBJ2-5,13,CSAAYGSKQTQYF
.,TRBV6-5,TRBJ2-7,12,CASNLRGGEQYF
.,TRBV19,TRBJ1-1,21,CASRLSGPHRTGTGGYTEAFF
.,TRBV7-3,TRBJ2-3,15,CASSLGAGGADTQYF
.,TRBV7-9,TRBJ2-3,14,CASSSPDRTDTQYF
.,TRBV11-3,TRBJ2-3,15,CASSLTSGYTDTQYF
.,TRBV7-8,TRBJ2-1,15,CASSLAVHTYNEQFF
once,TRBV7-2,TRBJ2-7,16,CASSPISRGGQGEQYF
.,TRBV7-3,TRBJ2-5,14,CASSLTGPIQTQYF
.,TRBV5-4,TRBJ2-1,17,CASSLTSGGASYNEQFF
once,TRBV9,TRBJ1-1,14,CASSTDVGNTEAFF
once,TRBV9,TRBJ2-5,14,CASSGGLPYETQYF
.,TRBV11-2,TRBJ2-3,14,CASATGGPTDTQYF
.,TRBV6-5,TRBJ1-1,14,CASSYGGMGTEAFF
once,TRBV15,TRBJ2-3,15,CATRQGTGGTDTQYF
.,TRBV27,TRBJ2-1,20,CASSSHRLGLAGDSYNEQFF
.,TRBV19,TRBJ1-1,13,CASSEKRNTEAFF
.,TRBV5-4,TRBJ1-2,14,CASSEGQGDYGYTF
.,TRBV19,TRBJ2-6,16,CASSTGRVSGANVLTF
once,TRBV7-9,TRBJ1-4,16,CASSNSQGATNEKLFF
.,TRBV6-1,TRBJ1-2,13,CASSDTTNYGYTF
.,TRBV11-2,TRBJ2-3,14,CASSVGRDPDTQYF
.,TRBV6-5,TRBJ1-6,14,CASSYGTGDSPLHF
.,TRBV28,TRBJ1-5,15,CASSLGAGGNQPQHF